The present entry profiles one TCR beta chain with its context. A read error may explain this, as a much larger clone is one base away. Germline trimming cut 8 bases from V and 6 bases from J; bases unmatched to any gene: 8. CDR3 length: 13 residues. CDR1 is SGHRS, CDR2 YFSETQ, per germline. The data belong to a study of CD8 T cells in ankylosing spondylitis. TCRdb analysed the 5' RACE reads with MiXCR anew, one entry per CDR3 protein. The sample lists approximately 110,000 distinct CDR3 sequences, 24% occurring once. The J gene is TRBJ1-1, the V gene TRBV5-1; 9 bases are a match to TRBD1. The sequence derives from a male donor with ankylosing spondylitis. Sequenced: synovial fluid, either unsorted or a sorted T cell fraction (not recorded which). In nucleotides, the CDR3 is TGCGCCAGTACGGGACAGGGTAACGCTGAAGCTTTCTTT. Protein sequence: CASTGQGNAEAFF.